These 8 T cell receptor beta chains originate from one sample sequenced in a study of T cell changes during pregnancy in multiple sclerosis (dated by TCRdb to the late 2010s). Library preparation used the immunoSEQ multiplex PCR assay. Entries here come from immuneACCESS through TCRdb and include only in-frame sequences with V and J called. Some clones fail to appear in such tables; in the studies checked, an unresolved V gene covers under half of the shortfall, and the cause of the remainder is unknown. This sample holds 55,000 to 80,000 clones; 90% were observed only once. The leading ten clones occupy 9.5% of the sample. Sequenced material: peripheral blood, taken after pregnancy. The receptors derive from a female donor in good health, enrolled as a control in a pregnancy study.

This clone was found a few times. The rearrangement joins TRBV4-2 to TRBJ1-6, with TRBD1 as a possible D gene (6 bases). The CDR3 totals 14 residues. Germline lookup yields CDR1 LGHNA and CDR2 YNFKEQ. Trimming pared 4 bases from V and 3 bases from J, leaving 7 bases between. CDR3 in amino acids: CASSPDSYNSPLHF. The CDR3 nucleotides are TGTGCCAGCAGCCCGGACAGCTATAATTCACCCCTCCACTTT.

This clone occurred a few times. This chain joins TRBV29-1 and TRBJ1-1; a possible D gene is TRBD1 (6 bases). Per germline, CDR1 SQVTM and CDR2 ANQGSEA. V was cut by 6 bases and J by 2 bases, with 16 bases left in between. This CDR3 is built from 14 residues. CDR3 residues: CSVGTGQLNTEAFF. CDR3 sequence (DNA): TGCAGCGTGGGGACGGGACAACTTAACACTGAAGCTTTCTTT.

This chain uses TRBV9 with TRBJ1-4, with D unresolved. V was trimmed by 6 bases and J by 6 bases, leaving 12 bases between them. Germline CDR1 SGDLS, CDR2 YYNGEE. The length of the CDR3 is 13 residues. The CDR3 DNA reads as TGTGCCAGCAACAGCCGTCGTGATGAAAAACTGTTTTTT. This gives the protein CASNSRRDEKLFF.

The J gene is TRBJ2-1, the V gene TRBV27; 15 bases match TRBD2. This CDR3 is 19 amino acids long. The trim removed 6 bases at V and 7 bases at J, leaving 16 bases unmatched. Germline-derived CDR1 and CDR2 are MNHEY and SMNVEV (reference sequence). The chain's CDR3 is CASSTPGLAGGLRWNEQFF. The CDR3 DNA reads as TGTGCCAGCAGCACACCAGGACTAGCGGGAGGGCTAAGATGGAATGAGCAGTTCTTC.

The chain couples TRBV28 to TRBJ1-5; D is ambiguous. The germline V and J ends were trimmed by 2 bases and 11 bases, with 13 bases remaining between them. Germline CDR1 and CDR2: MDHEN and SYDVKM. This CDR3 is built from 13 residues. The CDR3 sequence: CASSLTLSGTQHF. CDR3 coding DNA: TGTGCCAGCAGTTTAACTCTCTCGGGTACCCAGCATTTT. Together with reference TRBV28 and TRBJ1-5, the CDR3 gives the full variable domain: DVKVTQSSRYLVKRTGEKVFLECVQDMDHENMFWYRQDPGLGLRLIYFSYDVKMKEKGDIPEGYSVSREKKERFSLILESASTNQTSMYLCASSLTLSGTQHFGDGTRLSIL.

This clone was observed a single time. The V gene is TRBV11-3, the J gene TRBJ1-1; 11 nucleotides match TRBD1. V lost 5 bases, J lost 0 bases, and 17 bases stayed unmatched. This CDR3 spans 20 amino acids. Germline V gene data show CDR1 as SGHNT and CDR2 as YENEEA. For the CDR3, the DNA is TGTGCCAGCAGCACCTCGAAGGGGACAGGGGGTACCCGGGTGAACACTGAAGCTTTCTTT. Its translation: CASSTSKGTGGTRVNTEAFF.

This rearrangement joins TRBV5-4 to TRBJ2-5; 7 bases are shared with TRBD2. The germline gives CDR1 SGHNT, CDR2 YYREEE (reference sequence). The ends lost 10 bases at V and 5 bases at J; junction bases unmatched: 8. The length of the CDR3 is 12 residues. The DNA of the CDR3 is TGTGCCTACGGGAGGTTGGGGGAGACCCAGTACTTC. This codes for CAYGRLGETQYF.

This clone has only one observation. The V call is TRBV19, the J call TRBJ2-1; 11 bases map to TRBD1. Unmatched junction bases numbered 7, after V lost 9 bases and J lost 6 bases. The CDR3 is 14 amino acids. In germline, CDR1 is LNHDA, CDR2 SQIVND (reference sequence). CDR3 sequence reads: CASQDRGRGNEQFF. In DNA form, the CDR3 reads TGTGCCAGCCAGGACAGGGGGCGAGGCAATGAGCAGTTCTTC.